The next 25 T cell receptor beta chains were all read from a single sample in a study of cytomegalovirus exposure and HLA in healthy donors. Researchers ran the PCR with 60 Vbeta and 13 Jbeta primers. Some clones are missing from TCRdb's copy, which holds only in-frame ones; the method was immunoSEQ multiplex PCR. This sample has around 150,000 clones, with roughly four fifths found just once. Sequencing input: PBMCs. These receptors were collected from a woman aged 50 to 65 in good health and CMV-seropositive.

This clone is a singleton in its sample. V gene TRBV29-1 combines with J gene TRBJ2-5; 7 bases are shared with TRBD1. The germline V gene has CDR1 SQVTM and CDR2 ANQGSEA. This CDR3 is 14 amino acids long. V lost 5 bases to trimming and J lost 1 base; unmatched junction nucleotides: 7. CDR3 in amino acids: CSVNADRAQETQYF. CDR3 nucleotide sequence: TGCAGCGTTAACGCCGACAGGGCCCAAGAGACCCAGTACTTC.

This clone was picked up a small number of times. CDR3 DNA sequence: TGTGCCAGCAGCCGTCTGGGCGCGAACACCGGGGAGCTGTTTTTT. Its protein product is CASSRLGANTGELFF. The rearrangement links TRBV2 to TRBJ2-2; D is ambiguous. The CDR3 has 15 amino acids. The V end was cut by 6 bases, the J end by 0 bases, with 11 bases between. Looked up from germline, CDR1 is SNHLY and CDR2 is FYNNEI. Looking up the rest from reference TRBV2 and TRBJ2-2 gives the full variable domain: EPEVTQTPSHQVTQMGQEVILRCVPISNHLYFYWYRQILGQKVEFLVSFYNNEISEKSEIFDDQFSVERPDGSNFTLKIRSTKLEDSAMYFCASSRLGANTGELFFGEGSRLTVL.

This clone was seen more than once but under ten times. This rearrangement joins TRBV7-9 to TRBJ1-1, with D perhaps matching TRBD1 (6 bases). CDR1 and CDR2 from the germline V gene are SEHNR and FQNEAQ (reference sequence). V lost 5 bases and J lost 0, with 13 bases in between. There are 15 residues in the CDR3. In nucleotides, the CDR3 is TGTGCCAGCAGCAAACTACAGGGAGTGAACACTGAAGCTTTCTTT. This gives the protein CASSKLQGVNTEAFF.

This sequence joins TRBV6-1 and TRBJ1-3; 9 bases fit TRBD1. The CDR3 sequence is 17 residues long. Germline loops: CDR1 MNHNS, CDR2 SASEGT. With 0 bases clipped from V and 3 bases from J, the junction kept 6 bases outside the gene matches. This chain's CDR3 is CASSEASGTGFGNTIYF. CDR3 nucleotides: TGTGCCAGCAGTGAAGCGTCCGGGACAGGGTTTGGAAACACCATATATTTT.

J is TRBJ2-1 and V is TRBV11-2; D perhaps matches TRBD2 (6 bases). V lost 1 base to trimming and J lost 9 bases, with 13 bases between them. Germline lookup yields CDR1 SGHAT and CDR2 FQNNGV. This CDR3 comprises 14 residues. The CDR3 bases are TGTGCCAGCAGCTTAGGTTGGGGGGTGGTTGAGCAGTTCTTC. It is translated as CASSLGWGVVEQFF. The whole variable domain, filled in from reference TRBV11-2 and TRBJ2-1, reads EAGVAQSPRYKIIEKRQSVAFWCNPISGHATLYWYQQILGQGPKLLIQFQNNGVVDDSQLPKDRFSAERLKGVDSTLKIQPAKLEDSAVYLCASSLGWGVVEQFFGPGTRLTVL.

This sequence joins TRBV7-3 and TRBJ2-2; weak D call: TRBD1 (5 bases). CDR3 length equals 15 residues. Germline CDR1 and CDR2: SGHTA and FQGTGA. V shed 3 bases and J shed 6 bases, with 14 bases lying between them. CDR3 amino acids: CASSFQKGLAGELFF. The CDR3 DNA reads as TGTGCCAGCAGCTTTCAAAAGGGGCTCGCCGGGGAGCTGTTTTTT.

This sequence joins TRBV4-1 and TRBJ1-2, with D unresolved. Trimming stripped 0 bases from V and 4 bases from J, with 9 bases between. The length of the CDR3 is 14 residues. Germline V gives CDR1 MGHRA, CDR2 YSYEKL. CDR3 DNA: TGCGCCAGCAGCCAAGATGCGGGAGGCTATGGCTACACCTTC. Amino acids: CASSQDAGGYGYTF.

This rearrangement joins TRBV11-2 to TRBJ2-3; D perhaps matches TRBD2 (7 bases). Germline V lookup: CDR1 SGHAT, CDR2 FQNNGV. The CDR3 covers 15 residues. Trimming removed 6 bases at V and 0 bases at J, with 13 bases between. CDR3 sequence reads: CASRPAGASTDTQYF. CDR3 DNA: TGTGCCAGCAGGCCTGCGGGGGCCAGCACAGATACGCAGTATTTT.

This clone was seen once. The genes are TRBV4-3 and TRBJ1-3; no reliable D call. Germline CDR1 is LGHNA and CDR2 is YSLEER. The length of the CDR3 is 13 residues. Trimming shortened V by 2 bases and J by 4 bases, and 6 bases separated the two germline ends. In nucleotides, the CDR3 is TGCGCCAGCAGCCAAATGCGAGGAAACACCATATATTTT. This sequence encodes CASSQMRGNTIYF.

The rearrangement joins TRBV21-1 to TRBJ2-2; the DNA was not compared with TRBD2, the D call given in the table. TRBV21-1 is flagged as a pseudogene. The CDR3 length is 20 residues. In DNA form, the CDR3 reads TGTGCCAGCAGCAAAGACGGGCTTGGACTAGCGGGAGATTCGGGCGGGGAGCTGTTTTTT. Translated: CASSKDGLGLAGDSGGELFF.

CDR3 in DNA: TGTGCCAGCAGCTTAGGCAGGCGAACCTCACGGGAGACCCAGTACTTC. Residues: CASSLGRRTSRETQYF. The V call is TRBV7-9, the J call TRBJ2-5; no firm D call. With 1 base removed from V and 5 bases from J, the gap between germline ends came to 17 bases. Germline CDR1 is SEHNR and CDR2 is FQNEAQ (reference sequence). The length of the CDR3 is 16 residues.

The chain uses TRBV7-2 and TRBJ1-4; D possibly corresponds to TRBD1 (6 bases). Trimming took 1 base from V and 8 from J, leaving 17 bases between them. Germline CDR1 and CDR2: SGHTA and FQGNSA. The CDR3 totals 16 residues. As DNA, the CDR3 is TGTGCCAGCAGCTTAGGAGGGGGGGAAGGTTGGGAAAAACTGTTTTTT. Amino acids: CASSLGGGEGWEKLFF.

This clone was picked up a small number of times. The chain employs TRBV6-6 and TRBJ2-1, with D tentatively TRBD1 (7 bases). From germline, CDR1 is MNHNY and CDR2 SVGAGI (reference sequence). Between the trimmed V and J ends, which lost 0 bases and 13 bases, there was a span of 22 bases. CDR3 length: 16 amino acids. The CDR3 protein is CASSYSGGGGGRKQFF. CDR3 in DNA: TGTGCCAGCAGTTACTCGGGTGGAGGGGGCGGCCGAAAACAGTTCTTC.

This clone has a single count. At one boundary the junction diverges from the germline segment, which might be a read error. The chain employs TRBV7-2 and TRBJ2-3, with 8 bases lining up with TRBD2. Germline values: CDR1 SGHTA, CDR2 FQGNSA. The CDR3 totals 14 residues. In nucleotides, the CDR3 is TGTGCCAGCAGCTTAGCAGCCCGGGGGGGGCGTGGATTTTTT. Protein: CASSLAARGGRGFF. The variable domain in full, completed from reference TRBV7-2 and TRBJ2-3, reads GAGVSQSPSNKVTEKGKDVELRCDPISGHTALYWYRQSLGQGLEFLIYFQGNSAPDKSGLPSDRFSAERTGGSVSTLTIQRTQQEDSAVYLCASSLAARGGRGFFGPGTRLTVL.

The chain links TRBV7-9 to TRBJ2-1; 9 bases fit TRBD1. Germline CDR1 reads SEHNR; CDR2 reads FQNEAQ (reference sequence). This CDR3 is built from 16 residues. V was pared by 1 base and J by 5 bases, with 6 bases of the junction left unmatched. CDR3 DNA sequence: TGTGCCAGCAGCTTAGAAGGGACAGGGCAGCACAATGAGCAGTTCTTC. It encodes CASSLEGTGQHNEQFF.

The chain joins TRBV2 to TRBJ2-1, with 10 bases lining up with TRBD2. The CDR3 sequence is 15 residues long. Trimming at V came to 8 bases and at J to 1 base, leaving 5 bases not matched to a gene. Germline loops: CDR1 SNHLY, CDR2 FYNNEI. The CDR3 reads CASGELAGSYNEQFF. The CDR3 DNA follows: TGTGCCAGCGGAGAACTAGCGGGGTCCTACAATGAGCAGTTCTTC.

This chain uses TRBV2 with TRBJ1-2; the match to TRBD1 covers 9 bases. V trimming: 5 bases; J trimming: 4 bases; junction bases outside the gene matches: 11. The V gene's germline CDR1 is SNHLY and CDR2 FYNNEI. The CDR3 length is 16 residues. The CDR3 loop reads CASSQGGQGFVYGYTF. As DNA, the CDR3 is TGTGCCAGCAGTCAGGGGGGACAGGGCTTTGTCTATGGCTACACCTTC.

The genes are TRBV5-1 and TRBJ1-2; 11 bases agree with TRBD1. This CDR3 region has 15 residues. The V gene's germline CDR1 is SGHRS and CDR2 YFSETQ. Trimming cost V 4 bases and J 5 bases; bases outside gene matches: 7. The CDR3 nucleotides read TGCGCCAGCAGCACTGGACAGGGGGCGCGATATGGCTACACCTTC. It yields the protein CASSTGQGARYGYTF.

This rearrangement joins TRBV29-1 to TRBJ2-1; perhaps TRBD2 as D (5 bases). Germline loops: CDR1 SQVTM, CDR2 ANQGSEA. The V gene lost 4 bases and the J gene lost 5 bases, with 12 bases spanning the gap. This CDR3 comprises 13 residues. The CDR3 region has the DNA TGCAGCGTTGGTCTAGACGGGAACAATGAGCAGTTCTTC. It is translated as CSVGLDGNNEQFF.

This clone has more than one count but fewer than ten. In DNA form, the CDR3 reads TGCGCCAGCAGCCATACAGGGGCCGGCGGCTACACCTTC. This codes for CASSHTGAGGYTF. The V call is TRBV4-3, the J call TRBJ1-2; TRBD1 matches 7 bases. The CDR3 is made up of 13 amino acids. The trim removed 3 bases at V and 8 bases at J, leaving 6 bases unmatched. In germline, CDR1 is LGHNA, CDR2 YSLEER.

This chain connects TRBV6-5 to TRBJ2-4, with 9 bases lining up with TRBD2. J was trimmed by 0 bases and V by 10 bases; bases with no gene match: 7. Germline V lookup: CDR1 MNHEY, CDR2 SVGAGI. The CDR3 runs to 15 residues. Here the CDR3 DNA reads TGTGCCACCGGGCGGGGGGGGATAGCCAAAAACATTCAGTACTTC. This encodes CATGRGGIAKNIQYF.

This clone has a handful of counts. The chain couples TRBV30 to TRBJ1-1; D remains ambiguous. The CDR3 runs 14 residues. V dropped 5 bases and J dropped 3 bases, with 16 bases sitting between them. CDR1 and CDR2 (germline): GTSNPN, SVGIG (reference sequence). The CDR3 region has the DNA TGTGCCTGGCGACGCACCGGCGGTTACACTGAAGCTTTCTTT. Translation gives CAWRRTGGYTEAFF.

The chain combines TRBV2 with TRBJ1-1; D gene unclear. CDR3 length equals 14 residues. V lost 2 bases, J lost 7 bases, and 14 bases lay in between. The germline gives CDR1 SNHLY, CDR2 FYNNEI. CDR3 bases: TGTGCCAGCAGTGAAACTAGGAACACTGGTGAAGCTTTCTTT. Encoded protein: CASSETRNTGEAFF.

To note about this clone: The sample carries other DNA sequences with the same CDR3. V is TRBV6-5 and J is TRBJ2-2, with TRBD1 identical over 10 bases. J gave up 4 bases and V 3 bases, and 5 bases lay outside the gene matches. This CDR3 has 16 amino acids. Germline values: CDR1 MNHEY, CDR2 SVGAGI. The chain's CDR3 is CASSYGDRGGTGELFF. As DNA, the CDR3 is TGTGCCAGCAGTTATGGGGACAGGGGAGGCACCGGGGAGCTGTTTTTT.

The rearrangement links TRBV7-3 to TRBJ1-1, with D possibly being TRBD1 (6 bases). V shed 5 bases and J shed 3 bases, with 10 bases lying between them. Germline V CDR1 and CDR2: SGHTA, FQGTGA. There are 13 residues in the CDR3. The CDR3 DNA reads as TGTGCCAGCAGCCCCTCAGGGGACACTGAAGCTTTCTTT. Its translation is CASSPSGDTEAFF.